A selection of T cell receptor beta chains follows, all from one sample in a study of T cell responses to AZD1222 COVID-19 vaccine. Generated by immunoSEQ multiplex PCR, the TCRdb table keeps only in-frame clones and is missing some. This sample has around 71,000 clones, with 75% to 85% found just once. The starting material was peripheral blood, obtained 28 days after the second AZD1222 dose. Receptor source: an adult who received the AZD1222 COVID-19 vaccine. CDR3s leave out the opening cysteine and the closing phenylalanine or tryptophan.

CDR3 protein: ASSPQGASEQY; V gene: TRBV18; J gene: TRBJ2-7
CDR3 protein: ASSTETLSGNTEAF; V gene: TRBV5-4; J gene: TRBJ1-1
CDR3 protein: TSSQPRPKGKNIQY; V gene: TRBV1; J gene: TRBJ2-4
CDR3 protein: AWSLGFANQPQH; V gene: TRBV30; J gene: TRBJ1-5
CDR3 protein: ASSVDPGRDEQY; V gene: TRBV9; J gene: TRBJ2-7
CDR3 protein: ASSPQAGGNTGELF; V gene: TRBV4-3; J gene: TRBJ2-2
CDR3 protein: SASLGPGYT; V gene: TRBV20-1; J gene: TRBJ1-2
CDR3 protein: ASSSSPGQGVSGNTIY; V gene: TRBV6-2/TRBV6-3; J gene: TRBJ1-3
CDR3 protein: ASSNPGQGGYGYT; V gene: TRBV7-9; J gene: TRBJ1-2
CDR3 protein: ASSAGTGRVRGAF; V gene: TRBV13; J gene: TRBJ1-1
CDR3 protein: ASSLQGDTEAF; V gene: TRBV5-1; J gene: TRBJ1-1
CDR3 protein: ASSPPDRGSGNTIY; V gene: TRBV18; J gene: TRBJ1-3
CDR3 protein: ASSHDRDSGNTIY; V gene: TRBV6-6; J gene: TRBJ1-3
CDR3 protein: ASSVTGIPRGNTIY; V gene: TRBV9; J gene: TRBJ1-3
CDR3 protein: ASSLSGSYNSPLH; V gene: TRBV27; J gene: TRBJ1-6
CDR3 protein: ASRSEGAPGSYEQY; V gene: TRBV18; J gene: TRBJ2-7
CDR3 protein: ASSLVTSGQETQY; V gene: TRBV5-6; J gene: TRBJ2-5
CDR3 protein: ASSFSRGYMNTEAF; V gene: TRBV11-2; J gene: TRBJ1-1
CDR3 protein: SVEGGGQVPANTEAF; V gene: TRBV29-1; J gene: TRBJ1-1
CDR3 protein: ASSLQVQETQY; V gene: TRBV6-8; J gene: TRBJ2-5
CDR3 protein: ASSQGGVPQETQY; V gene: TRBV4-3; J gene: TRBJ2-5
CDR3 protein: ASSFQGGPGELF; V gene: TRBV7-3; J gene: TRBJ2-2
CDR3 protein: ASSPPLAGTTGYT; V gene: TRBV18; J gene: TRBJ1-2
CDR3 protein: ASSLDRGGTEAF; V gene: TRBV18; J gene: TRBJ1-1
CDR3 protein: AISEPERSLGQY; V gene: TRBV10-3; J gene: TRBJ2-7
CDR3 protein: ASSSTSGASYEQY; V gene: TRBV5-1; J gene: TRBJ2-7
CDR3 protein: ASSFGALGAF; V gene: TRBV12-3/TRBV12-4; J gene: TRBJ1-1
CDR3 protein: ASSIGRGRRHTEAF; V gene: TRBV19; J gene: TRBJ1-1
CDR3 protein: ASSGQGSTDTQY; V gene: TRBV2; J gene: TRBJ2-3
CDR3 protein: ASSTGGTAAGKNIQY; V gene: TRBV5-4; J gene: TRBJ2-4
CDR3 protein: ASSKRDGTGATGELF; V gene: TRBV5-4; J gene: TRBJ2-2
CDR3 protein: ASSESPHRGANTEAF; V gene: TRBV10-1; J gene: TRBJ1-1
CDR3 protein: ASTGSTDTQY; V gene: TRBV9; J gene: TRBJ2-3
CDR3 protein: ASSLSGGGINTEAF; V gene: TRBV5-5; J gene: TRBJ1-1
CDR3 protein: ASSYGQSKNTEAF; V gene: TRBV6-2/TRBV6-3; J gene: TRBJ1-1
CDR3 protein: ASSEVQSYEQY; V gene: TRBV6-1; J gene: TRBJ2-7
CDR3 protein: ASSQEAGNQPQH; V gene: TRBV4-3; J gene: TRBJ1-5
CDR3 protein: ASSQDRTGGVGVSSYEQY; V gene: TRBV4-1; J gene: TRBJ2-7
CDR3 protein: ASDVGGAYEQY; V gene: TRBV6-5; J gene: TRBJ2-7
CDR3 protein: ASSLEAGGPYEQY; V gene: TRBV7-6; J gene: TRBJ2-7
CDR3 protein: ASAAGSNQPQH; V gene: TRBV7-9; J gene: TRBJ1-5
CDR3 protein: ASSLYLPNSGSPLH; V gene: TRBV27; J gene: TRBJ1-6
CDR3 protein: ASSESKAGGPDTQY; V gene: TRBV10-1; J gene: TRBJ2-3
CDR3 protein: ASSLDIRGTDTQY; V gene: TRBV7-2; J gene: TRBJ2-3
CDR3 protein: ASSYSQDGVGRQY; V gene: TRBV6-6; J gene: TRBJ2-3
CDR3 protein: ASSTATLRGYGYT; V gene: TRBV19; J gene: TRBJ1-2
CDR3 protein: ASSRATGQGRETQY; V gene: TRBV5-4; J gene: TRBJ2-5
CDR3 protein: SVEVGSRANEQY; V gene: TRBV29-1; J gene: TRBJ2-7
CDR3 protein: ASRKTGGRTGELF; V gene: TRBV6-5; J gene: TRBJ2-2
CDR3 protein: ASSLARDTIY; V gene: TRBV11-2; J gene: TRBJ1-3
CDR3 protein: ASSPDTSGLGDEQF; V gene: TRBV7-2; J gene: TRBJ2-1
CDR3 protein: AWTYGRSNQPQH; V gene: TRBV30; J gene: TRBJ1-5
CDR3 protein: ASTLPGGTGGGLSKSSFYGYT; V gene: TRBV19; J gene: TRBJ1-2
CDR3 protein: ASSQEAAPYEQY; V gene: TRBV4-1; J gene: TRBJ2-7
CDR3 protein: ASTGQNTDTQY; V gene: TRBV12-3/TRBV12-4; J gene: TRBJ2-3
CDR3 protein: ASSHPPKGTEAF; V gene: TRBV3-1/TRBV3-2; J gene: TRBJ1-1